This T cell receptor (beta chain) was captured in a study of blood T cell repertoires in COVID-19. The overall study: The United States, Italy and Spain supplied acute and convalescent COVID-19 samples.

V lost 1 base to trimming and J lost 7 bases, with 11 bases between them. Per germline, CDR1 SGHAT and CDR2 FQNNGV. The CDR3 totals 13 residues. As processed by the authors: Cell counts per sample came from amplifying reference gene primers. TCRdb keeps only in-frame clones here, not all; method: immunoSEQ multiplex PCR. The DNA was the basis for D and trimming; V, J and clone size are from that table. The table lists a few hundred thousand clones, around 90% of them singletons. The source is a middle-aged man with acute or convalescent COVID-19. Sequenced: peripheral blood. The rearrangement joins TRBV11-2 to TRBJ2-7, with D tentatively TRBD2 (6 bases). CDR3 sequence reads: CASSLGDGGEQYF. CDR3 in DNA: TGTGCCAGCAGCTTAGGGGACGGAGGGGAGCAGTACTTC. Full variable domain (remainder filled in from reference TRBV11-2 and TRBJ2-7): EAGVAQSPRYKIIEKRQSVAFWCNPISGHATLYWYQQILGQGPKLLIQFQNNGVVDDSQLPKDRFSAERLKGVDSTLKIQPAKLEDSAVYLCASSLGDGGEQYFGPGTRLTVT.